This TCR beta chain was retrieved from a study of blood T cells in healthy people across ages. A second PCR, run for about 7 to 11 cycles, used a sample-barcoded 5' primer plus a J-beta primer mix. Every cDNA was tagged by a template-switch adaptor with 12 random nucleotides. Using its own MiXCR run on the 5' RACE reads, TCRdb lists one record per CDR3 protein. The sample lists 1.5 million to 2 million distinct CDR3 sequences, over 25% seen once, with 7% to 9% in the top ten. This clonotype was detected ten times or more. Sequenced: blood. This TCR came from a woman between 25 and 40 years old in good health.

CDR3 in DNA: TGTGCCAGCAAAATGACAGGCAACAACTATGGCTACACCTTC. Its protein is CASKMTGNNYGYTF. This chain uses TRBV12-3 or TRBV12-4 with TRBJ1-2; D possibly corresponds to TRBD1 (6 bases). The ends were cut back, 7 bases at V and 2 bases at J, with 14 bases in the middle. CDR3 length: 14 residues.